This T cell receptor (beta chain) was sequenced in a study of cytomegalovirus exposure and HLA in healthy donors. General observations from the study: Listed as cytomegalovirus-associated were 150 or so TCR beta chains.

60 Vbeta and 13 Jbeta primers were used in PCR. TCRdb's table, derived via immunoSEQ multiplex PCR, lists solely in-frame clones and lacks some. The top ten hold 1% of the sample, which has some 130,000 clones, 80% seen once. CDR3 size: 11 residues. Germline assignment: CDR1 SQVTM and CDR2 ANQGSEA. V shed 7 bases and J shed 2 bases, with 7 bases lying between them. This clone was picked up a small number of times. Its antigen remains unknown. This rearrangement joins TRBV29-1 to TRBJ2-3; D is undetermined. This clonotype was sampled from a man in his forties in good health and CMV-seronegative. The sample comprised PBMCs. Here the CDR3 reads CSAFYTDTQYF. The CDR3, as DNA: TGCAGCGCCTTCTACACAGATACGCAGTATTTT.